Each of the 2 T cell receptor beta chains below was sequenced from the same sample in a study of blood T cell repertoires in COVID-19. Clones were read by immunoSEQ multiplex PCR, and TCRdb kept only the in-frame ones, dropping some. The table records some 350,000 clones, around nine tenths of them present only once. The sequenced sample was peripheral blood. The receptors were sampled from a human donor in a cohort sampled during active COVID-19.

This chain joins TRBV7-2 and TRBJ2-7; 12 positions agree with TRBD2. This CDR3 spans 19 amino acids. From germline, CDR1 is SGHTA and CDR2 FQGNSA. The V segment lost 5 bases and the J segment 0 bases; nucleotides outside the gene matches: 14. The CDR3 DNA sequence: TGTGCCAGCAGCCTCCCCTCGGGACTAGCGGGTGCCAGCTCCTACGAGCAGTACTTC. Translation: CASSLPSGLAGASSYEQYF.

The chain recombines TRBV6-6 with TRBJ2-1; 7 nucleotides agree with TRBD1. Germline V gives CDR1 MNHNY, CDR2 SVGAGI (reference sequence). Trimming cost V 5 bases and J 5 bases; bases outside gene matches: 15. CDR3 length equals 17 residues. The CDR3 DNA follows: TGTGCCAGCAGTCCAACAGGGGAACGGGCCTTGAACAATGAGCAGTTCTTC. Amino acids: CASSPTGERALNNEQFF.